This T cell receptor (beta chain) was identified in a study of beta chain features in type 1 diabetes. Findings of the study overall: Within patients, naive, central memory and Treg TCRB repertoires seemed more similar than within healthy donors. Researchers cautioned that cDNA sequencing could over-represent cells with high TCR expression.

This clone came up a few times. Its antigen is unknown. The ends were cut back, 2 bases at V and 7 bases at J, with 6 bases in the middle. Looked up from germline, CDR1 is SEHNR and CDR2 is FQNEAQ (reference sequence). This CDR3 has 11 residues. CD45RO/CCR7/CD25/CD127/CD95/CD27 staining was used to isolate CD4+ naive, central memory, regulatory and stem cell-like memory cells by sorting. Purities over 98% were achieved in all sorted populations. Reverse transcription of all isolated RNA meant that expressed TCRB transcripts were sequenced. Sequenced by immunoSEQ multiplex PCR; TCRdb stores in-frame clones only, minus some. Of more than 150,000 clones listed, over 8.5% are singletons.

The chain is built from TRBV7-9 and TRBJ2-7; D not certain. What was sequenced was central memory CD4+ T cells from blood. This clonotype originated in a man aged 18-30 years in good health. The CDR3 sequence is CASSLMREQYF. The CDR3 bases are TGTGCCAGCAGCTTAATGCGTGAGCAGTACTTC.